The sequence of this T cell receptor (beta chain) was determined in a study of cytomegalovirus exposure and HLA in healthy donors. Study summary: Both the 120 or so validation repertoires and the 600 to 750 first-cohort repertoires used the same platform, as reported by a later analysis. Findings and limits, study-wide: The tendency of first-cohort TCR clusters to co-occur in the 120 or so validation repertoires emerged from a later analysis. Cytomegalovirus status was reportedly diagnosed by the classifier with high specificity and sensitivity.

Germline V gives CDR1 SNHLY, CDR2 FYNNEI. V was trimmed by 6 bases and J by 1 base, leaving 18 bases between them. The CDR3 consists of 16 residues. Sequencing was performed with immunoSEQ multiplex PCR; in TCRdb, only in-frame clones are kept and a portion is missing. Of 120,000 or so clones listed, around 88% were seen once; the top ten hold about 1.8%. With regard to this clone: The antigen is undetermined.

The sequenced sample consisted of PBMCs. The genes are TRBV2 and TRBJ2-5, with D tentatively TRBD2 (5 bases). This receptor was taken from a man aged 18 to 35 in good health and CMV-seronegative. CDR3 loop: CASSRALVGSQETQYF. CDR3 bases: TGTGCCAGCAGCCGAGCACTAGTTGGCTCCCAAGAGACCCAGTACTTC.